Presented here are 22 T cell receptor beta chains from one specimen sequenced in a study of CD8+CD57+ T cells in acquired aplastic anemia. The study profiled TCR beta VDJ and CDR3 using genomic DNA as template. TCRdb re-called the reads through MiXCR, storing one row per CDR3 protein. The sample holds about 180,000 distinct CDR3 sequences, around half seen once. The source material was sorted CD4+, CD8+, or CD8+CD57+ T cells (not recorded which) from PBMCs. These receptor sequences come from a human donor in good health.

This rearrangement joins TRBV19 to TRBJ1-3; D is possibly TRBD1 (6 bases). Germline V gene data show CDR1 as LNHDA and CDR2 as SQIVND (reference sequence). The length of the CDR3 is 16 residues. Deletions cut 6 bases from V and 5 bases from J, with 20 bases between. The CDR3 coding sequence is TGTGCCAGTAGCGCGGCGGCCGGGGGCAAGAGAAACACCATATATTTT. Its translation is CASSAAAGGKRNTIYF.

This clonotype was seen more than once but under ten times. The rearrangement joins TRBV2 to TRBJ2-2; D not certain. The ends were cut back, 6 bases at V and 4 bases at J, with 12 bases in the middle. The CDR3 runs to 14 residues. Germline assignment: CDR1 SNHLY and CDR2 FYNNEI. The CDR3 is CASRNPSPTGELFF. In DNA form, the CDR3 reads TGTGCCAGCAGGAACCCATCGCCCACCGGGGAGCTGTTTTTT. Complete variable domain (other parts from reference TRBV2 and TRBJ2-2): EPEVTQTPSHQVTQMGQEVILRCVPISNHLYFYWYRQILGQKVEFLVSFYNNEISEKSEIFDDQFSVERPDGSNFTLKIRSTKLEDSAMYFCASRNPSPTGELFFGEGSRLTVL.

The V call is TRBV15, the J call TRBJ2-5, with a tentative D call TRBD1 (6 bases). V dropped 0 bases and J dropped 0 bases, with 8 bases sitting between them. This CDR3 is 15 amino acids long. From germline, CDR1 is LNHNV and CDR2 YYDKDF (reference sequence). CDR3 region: CATSRDGQNQETQYF. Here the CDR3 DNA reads TGTGCCACCAGCAGAGATGGACAGAACCAAGAGACCCAGTACTTC. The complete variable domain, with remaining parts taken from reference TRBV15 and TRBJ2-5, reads DAMVIQNPRYQVTQFGKPVTLSCSQTLNHNVMYWYQQKSSQAPKLLFHYYDKDFNNEADTPDNFQSRRPNTSFCFLDIRSPGLGDTAMYLCATSRDGQNQETQYFGPGTRLLVL.

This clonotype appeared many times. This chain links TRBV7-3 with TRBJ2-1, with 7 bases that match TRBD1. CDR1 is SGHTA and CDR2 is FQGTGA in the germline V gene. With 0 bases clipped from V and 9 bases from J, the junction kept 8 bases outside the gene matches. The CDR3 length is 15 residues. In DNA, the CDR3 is TGTGCCAGCAGCTTAACGCAGGGGGAGACAATTGAGCAGTTCTTC. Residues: CASSLTQGETIEQFF.

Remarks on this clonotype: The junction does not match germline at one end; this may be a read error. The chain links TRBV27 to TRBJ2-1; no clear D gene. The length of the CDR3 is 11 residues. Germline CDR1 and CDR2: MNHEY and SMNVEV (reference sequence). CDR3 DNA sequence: TGTGCCAGCAGTTCGTACGGTGAGCGGTTCTTC. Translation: CASSSYGERFF.

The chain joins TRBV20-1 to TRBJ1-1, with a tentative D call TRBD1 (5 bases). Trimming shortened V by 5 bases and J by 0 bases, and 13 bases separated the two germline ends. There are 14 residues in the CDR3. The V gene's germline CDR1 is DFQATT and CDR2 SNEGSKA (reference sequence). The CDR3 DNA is TGCAGTGCTTCAGTTGGGGGAATGAACACTGAAGCTTTCTTT. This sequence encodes CSASVGGMNTEAFF.

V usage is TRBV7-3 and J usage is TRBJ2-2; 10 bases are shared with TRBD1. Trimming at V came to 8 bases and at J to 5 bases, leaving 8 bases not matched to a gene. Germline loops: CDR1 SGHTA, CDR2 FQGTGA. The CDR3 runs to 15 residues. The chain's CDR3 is CASSPDRGGTGELFF. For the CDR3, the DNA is TGTGCCAGCTCACCGGACAGGGGGGGAACCGGGGAGCTGTTTTTT.

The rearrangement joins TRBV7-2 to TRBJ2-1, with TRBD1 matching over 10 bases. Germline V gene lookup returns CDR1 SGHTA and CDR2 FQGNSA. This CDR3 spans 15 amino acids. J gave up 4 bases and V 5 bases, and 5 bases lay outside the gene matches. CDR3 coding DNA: TGTGCCAGCAGCCAAGGACAGGGGGGGTACAATGAGCAGTTCTTC. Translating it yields CASSQGQGGYNEQFF.

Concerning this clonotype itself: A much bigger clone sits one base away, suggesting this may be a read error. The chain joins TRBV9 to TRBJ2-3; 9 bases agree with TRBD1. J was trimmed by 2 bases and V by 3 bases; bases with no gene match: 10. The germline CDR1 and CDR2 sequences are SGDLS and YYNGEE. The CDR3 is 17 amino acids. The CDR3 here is CASSDHPGTGITDTQYF. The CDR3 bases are TGTGCCAGCAGCGACCACCCCGGGACAGGGATCACAGATACGCAGTATTTT.

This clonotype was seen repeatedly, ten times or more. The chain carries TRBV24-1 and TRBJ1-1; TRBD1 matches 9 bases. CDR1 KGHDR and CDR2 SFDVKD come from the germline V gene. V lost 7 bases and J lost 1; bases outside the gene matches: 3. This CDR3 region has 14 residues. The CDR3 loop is CATRGGQGNTEAFF. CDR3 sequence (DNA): TGTGCCACCAGGGGGGGACAGGGGAACACTGAAGCTTTCTTT.

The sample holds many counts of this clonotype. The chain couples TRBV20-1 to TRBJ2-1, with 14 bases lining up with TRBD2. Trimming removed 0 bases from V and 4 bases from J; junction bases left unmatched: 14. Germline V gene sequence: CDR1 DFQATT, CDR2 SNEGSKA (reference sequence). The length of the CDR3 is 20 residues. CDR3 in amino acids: CSARDRRVRLAGGPYNEQFF. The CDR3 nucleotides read TGCAGTGCTAGAGATCGGAGGGTCCGACTAGCGGGAGGGCCTTACAATGAGCAGTTCTTC.

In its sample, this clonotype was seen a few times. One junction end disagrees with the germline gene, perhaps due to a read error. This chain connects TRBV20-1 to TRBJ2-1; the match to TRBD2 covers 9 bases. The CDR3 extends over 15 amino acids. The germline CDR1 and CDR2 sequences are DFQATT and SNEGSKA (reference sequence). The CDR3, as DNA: TGCAGTGTCCCCCCTGGGGCGGGAGGGCCCAATGGGCAGTTCTTC. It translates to CSVPPGAGGPNGQFF.

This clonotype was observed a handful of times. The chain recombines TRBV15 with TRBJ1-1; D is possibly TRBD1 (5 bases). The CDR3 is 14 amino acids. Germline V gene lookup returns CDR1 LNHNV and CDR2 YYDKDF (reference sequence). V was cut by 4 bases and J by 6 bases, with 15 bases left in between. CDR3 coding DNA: TGTGCCACCAGCACGGGGGGTCTTGCCGCTGAAGCTTTCTTT. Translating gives CATSTGGLAAEAFF.

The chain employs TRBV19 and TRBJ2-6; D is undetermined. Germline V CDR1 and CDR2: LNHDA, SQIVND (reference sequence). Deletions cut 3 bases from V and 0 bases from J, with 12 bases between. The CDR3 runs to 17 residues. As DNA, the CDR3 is TGTGCCAGTAGTATCTCCGGGCTGTGCTCTGGGGCCAACGTCCTGACTTTC. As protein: CASSISGLCSGANVLTF.

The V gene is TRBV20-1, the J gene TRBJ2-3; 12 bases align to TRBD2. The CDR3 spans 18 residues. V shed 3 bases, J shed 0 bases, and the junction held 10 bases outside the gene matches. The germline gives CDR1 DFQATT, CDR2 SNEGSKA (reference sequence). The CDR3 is CSASSLAGGPYSTDTQYF. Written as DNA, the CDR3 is TGCAGTGCTAGCTCGCTAGCGGGAGGGCCGTATAGCACAGATACGCAGTATTTT.

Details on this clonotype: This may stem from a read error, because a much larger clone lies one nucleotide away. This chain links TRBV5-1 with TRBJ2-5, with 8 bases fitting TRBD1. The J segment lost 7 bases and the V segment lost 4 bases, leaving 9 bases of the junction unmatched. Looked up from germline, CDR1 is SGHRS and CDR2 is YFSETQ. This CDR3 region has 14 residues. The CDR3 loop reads CASSNPTGVVTQYF. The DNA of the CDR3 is TGCGCCAGCAGCAACCCGACAGGGGTGGTGACCCAGTACTTC.

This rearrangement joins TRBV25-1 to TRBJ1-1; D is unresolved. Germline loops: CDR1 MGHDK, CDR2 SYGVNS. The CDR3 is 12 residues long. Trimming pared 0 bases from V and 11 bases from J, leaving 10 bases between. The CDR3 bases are TGTGCCAGCAGTGAATATCCCTGGTTGGCTTTCTTT. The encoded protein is CASSEYPWLAFF.

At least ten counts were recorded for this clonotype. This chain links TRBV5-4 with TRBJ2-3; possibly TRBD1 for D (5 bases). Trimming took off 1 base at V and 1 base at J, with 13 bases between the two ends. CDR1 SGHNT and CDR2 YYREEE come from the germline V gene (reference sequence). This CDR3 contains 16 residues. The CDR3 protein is CASSLFPEGGTDTQYF. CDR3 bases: TGTGCCAGCAGCTTGTTTCCGGAAGGGGGCACAGATACGCAGTATTTT.

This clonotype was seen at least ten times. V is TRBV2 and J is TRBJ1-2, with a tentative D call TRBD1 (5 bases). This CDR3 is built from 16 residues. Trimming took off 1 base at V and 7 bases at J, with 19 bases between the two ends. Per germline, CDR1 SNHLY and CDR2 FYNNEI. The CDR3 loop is CASSEGTGTGSGGYTF. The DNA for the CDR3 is TGTGCCAGCAGTGAAGGAACGGGCACAGGATCAGGTGGCTACACCTTC.

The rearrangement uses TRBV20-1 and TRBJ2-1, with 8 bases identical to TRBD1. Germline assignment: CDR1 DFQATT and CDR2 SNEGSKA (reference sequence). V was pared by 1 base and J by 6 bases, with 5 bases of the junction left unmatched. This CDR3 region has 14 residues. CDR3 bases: TGCAGTGCTAGAGGGACAGGGCCTATCAATGAGCAGTTCTTC. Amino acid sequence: CSARGTGPINEQFF.

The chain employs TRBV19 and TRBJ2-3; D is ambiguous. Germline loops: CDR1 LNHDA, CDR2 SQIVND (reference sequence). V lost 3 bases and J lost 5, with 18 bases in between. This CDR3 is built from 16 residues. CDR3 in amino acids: CASSIPQEVGKDTQYF. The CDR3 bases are TGTGCCAGTAGTATCCCCCAAGAGGTAGGGAAAGATACGCAGTATTTT.

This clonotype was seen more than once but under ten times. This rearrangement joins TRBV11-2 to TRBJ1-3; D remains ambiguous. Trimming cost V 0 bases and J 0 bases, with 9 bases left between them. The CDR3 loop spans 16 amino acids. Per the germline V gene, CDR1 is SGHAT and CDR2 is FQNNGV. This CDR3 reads CASSLELGFSGNTIYF. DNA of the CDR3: TGTGCCAGCAGCTTAGAGTTGGGCTTCTCTGGAAACACCATATATTTT.